This TCR beta chain was identified during a study of T cell responses to AZD1222 COVID-19 vaccine. Findings of the study overall: Reports say nearly half of spike-specific TCRs go after unmutated variant regions. Spike-specific TCR depth and breadth grew after two AZD1222 doses.

Method: immunoSEQ multiplex PCR; TCRdb's copy keeps in-frame clones and lacks some. Among 150,000 to 180,000 clones listed, roughly 90% were seen once. As to this clone: What it binds is not known.

V was shortened by 2 bases and J by 4 bases, with 11 bases between the two germline ends. The CDR3 covers 14 residues. The germline CDR1 and CDR2 sequences are MGHDK and SYGVNS. This chain uses TRBV25-1 with TRBJ1-2, with a possible D match to TRBD1 (5 bases). The material sequenced was peripheral blood, taken on day 0 of MenACWY control vaccination. This TCR was sampled from an adult in good health. The CDR3 reads CASSEQGWSYGYTF. The CDR3 DNA sequence: TGTGCCAGCAGTGAACAGGGTTGGAGCTATGGCTACACCTTC.